The T cell receptor beta chain described here comes from a study of spatial heterogeneity in lung cancer (dated by TCRdb to about 2019). Broadly, across the study: Donors were some 78 patients with early-stage, untreated non-small cell lung cancer from the lung TRACERx cohort. In the raw uncorrected reads, each unique combination of TCR and UMI appeared more than ten times on average. More beta-chain than alpha-chain transcripts were consistently detected, likely reflecting higher beta-chain transcript abundance. At surgery, both alpha and beta chains were TCR-sequenced in fewer than 250 tumor regions, approximately 64 matched nontumor lung samples and over 50 PBMC samples. In non-small cell lung cancer, the study quantitatively compared TCR alpha and beta repertoires across several tumor regions, matched nontumor lung, and blood. Follow-up PBMC samples were sequenced whenever available, with the median time to follow-up being approximately two years after resection. Nonsynonymous mutation counts, determined by whole-exome sequencing of tumor tissue, were related to TCR repertoire features.

The label giving this sample's time point can be read as: blood at routine non-recurrence follow-up after resection. TCR sequencing used whole RNA extracted from tumor and nontumor lung tissue, or from cryopreserved PBMC samples, without cell sorting. A patient was chosen for TCR sequencing only when enough RNA was available from at least two tumor regions. This clonotype was seen repeatedly, ten times or more. It lacks a known antigen. Per-base quality was not reported, and no clone a single base away is much larger than it. V loses 1 base, J loses 2 bases, and the germline ends lie 5 bases apart. The CDR3, from cysteine to phenylalanine, totals 13 residues. Of all the DNA, just the CDR3 is kept, 39 bases in frame from base 1. In the germline V gene, CDR1 corresponds to MDHEN and CDR2 to SYDVKM. The method behind the library was 5' RACE. Instrument on record: NextSeq 500. The TCR library protocol attached a unique molecular identifier to each TCR cDNA molecule to allow correction of PCR and sequencing errors. Per the authors' processing: TCR identification, UMI-based error correction and CDR3 extraction were all carried out with Decombinator tools. TCRs above a frequency of 2 per 1,000, corresponding to the top 1% of the tumor frequency distribution, were defined as expanded. Renyi diversity was calculated using the R vegan package after each repertoire was subsampled 100 times to 5,000 TCRs. CDR3 similarity networks were built from amino acid triplet string-kernel similarity, with CDR3s being connected when pairwise similarity was above 0.82. TCRdb cleaned the public reads at Q25 with fastp, built clones with MiXCR and kept in-frame beta chains. Every CDR3 protein is listed once, alongside the most common genes and DNA of its rows. Here the V and J calls rest on TCRdb's processing, not on the authors' analysis. A total of about 70,000 distinct CDR3 sequences appear in this sample, roughly 8.9% of them only once. The ten largest clonotypes hold approximately 2% of the sample.

The paper's findings and limits, for the study overall: Only 15 or so patients were included in comparisons of baseline and follow-up blood repertoires. Confirming at a functional level the hypothesis that regional TCRs recognize regional mutations was considered to require additional single-cell paired TCR alpha and beta sequencing. Ubiquitous expanded tumor TCRs were detected in blood more often at tumor resection than at routine follow-up.

Sequenced material: PBMCs, taken at follow-up. This receptor was taken from a female donor with early-stage non-small cell lung cancer. The chain links TRBV28 with TRBJ1-2, with the D gene too uncertain to name. The DNA sequence reads TGTGCCAGCAGTTTATCTGGAAACTATGGCTACACCTTC. This codes for CASSLSGNYGYTF.